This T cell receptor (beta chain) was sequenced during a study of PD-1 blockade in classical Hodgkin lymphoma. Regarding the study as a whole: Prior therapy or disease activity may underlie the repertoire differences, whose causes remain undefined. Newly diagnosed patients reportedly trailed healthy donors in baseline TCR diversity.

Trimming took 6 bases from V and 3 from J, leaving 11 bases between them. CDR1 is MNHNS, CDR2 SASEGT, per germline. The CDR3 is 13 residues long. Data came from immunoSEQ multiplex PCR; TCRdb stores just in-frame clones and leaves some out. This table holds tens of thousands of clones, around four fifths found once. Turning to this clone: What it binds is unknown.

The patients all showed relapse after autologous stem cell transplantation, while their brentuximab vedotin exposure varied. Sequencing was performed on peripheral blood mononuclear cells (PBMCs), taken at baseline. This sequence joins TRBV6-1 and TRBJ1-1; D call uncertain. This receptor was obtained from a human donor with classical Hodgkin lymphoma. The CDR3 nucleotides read TGTGCCAGCAGCCGTTATCCGGACACTGAAGCTTTCTTT. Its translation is CASSRYPDTEAFF.